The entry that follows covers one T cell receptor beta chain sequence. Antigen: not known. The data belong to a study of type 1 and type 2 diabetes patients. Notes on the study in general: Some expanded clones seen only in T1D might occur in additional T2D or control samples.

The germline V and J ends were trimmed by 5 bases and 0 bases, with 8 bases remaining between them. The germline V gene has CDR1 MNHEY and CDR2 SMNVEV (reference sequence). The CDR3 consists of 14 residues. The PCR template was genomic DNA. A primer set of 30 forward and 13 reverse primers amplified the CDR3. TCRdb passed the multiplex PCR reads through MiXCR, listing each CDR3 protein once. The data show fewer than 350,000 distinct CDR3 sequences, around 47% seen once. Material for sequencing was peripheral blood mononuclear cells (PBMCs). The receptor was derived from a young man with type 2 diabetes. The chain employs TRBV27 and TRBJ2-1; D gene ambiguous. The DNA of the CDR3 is TGTGCCAGCAGTGCCGGGTTCTCCTACAATGAGCAGTTCTTC. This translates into CASSAGFSYNEQFF.